This paragraph covers one T cell receptor beta chain sequence. One Seattle source followed patients from active infection through their disease course. Between the trimmed V and J ends, which lost 6 bases and 2 bases, there was a span of 5 bases. The CDR3 is 11 residues long. Germline lookup yields CDR1 SQVTM and CDR2 ANQGSEA. Study processing details: Amplification of reference gene primers provided the estimated nucleated cell counts. The method was immunoSEQ multiplex PCR; TCRdb's version includes in-frame clones alone and lacks a portion of them. V, J and clone size reflect that table, while D and trimming were determined from the DNA. In the table there are 300,000 to 400,000 clones, over 80% of which are singletons. This specimen comes from a study of blood T cell repertoires in COVID-19. Study summary: COVID-19 samples collected from the United States, Italy and Spain covered acute and convalescent phases. PBMCs, B-cell-depleted T cells, or T cells were the source of the cDNA or gDNA that made up the material.

This TCR was sampled from a man aged 25 to 40 with COVID-19, enrolled during active disease. This chain joins TRBV29-1 and TRBJ1-3; D uncertain. Source material: peripheral blood. CDR3 loop: CSVLAGNTIYF. The CDR3 DNA reads as TGCAGCGTCCTTGCTGGAAACACCATATATTTT.